The T cell receptor beta chain described here comes from a study of T-cell memory formation after mild COVID-19. Across the whole study: TCR clusters mostly belonged to single donors. Study results and caveats: A subset of responding clones appeared in pre-infection memory, suggesting cross-reactive memory joined. The SARS-CoV-2 specificity of second-wave clones reaching peak at day 37 remained unverified. Balance between CD4 and CD8 was seen in clones contracting day 15 to 85, and a CD4+ lean was seen in later expanders.

TCRdb re-analysed the 5' RACE reads in MiXCR, keeping a single row per CDR3 protein. The table has about 270,000 distinct CDR3 sequences, 15% to 17% seen once; the top ten hold 2.1%. This clonotype has more than one count but fewer than ten. Its matching antigen is unknown. The length of the CDR3 is 14 residues. V lost 5 bases and J 4 bases, leaving 15 bases between the germline ends. Germline V lookup: CDR1 SGHTA, CDR2 FQGTGA. This TCR derives from an adult woman who had mild COVID-19 (a few samples of this study predate the infection). Cell type and time point are not known. The chain is built from TRBV7-3 and TRBJ2-7, with D hard to call. Sequencing was done on a sample of PBMCs or a T cell subset sorted from them (not recorded which). CDR3 bases: TGTGCCAGCAGCCCAGGAACGCACGGATACGAGCAGTACTTC. It is translated as CASSPGTHGYEQYF.